The next 4 T cell receptor beta chains were all read from a single sample in a study of radiotherapy plus CTLA-4 blockade in lung cancer. Using immunoSEQ multiplex PCR, the repertoire was profiled, and TCRdb retains in-frame clones only, with some absent. The profile covers tens of thousands of clones, with roughly 79% appearing a single time and 22% taken by the ten largest. Sequenced material: peripheral blood, taken from a patient treated with radiotherapy plus ipilimumab. Receptors originate from a human donor with non-small cell lung cancer whose response to radiotherapy plus ipilimumab could not be evaluated. Some clones in this sample may be carry-over from other donors' samples.

The V call is TRBV11-2, the J call TRBJ2-5, with TRBD2 identical over 11 bases. Germline CDR1 SGHAT, CDR2 FQNNGV. V lost 1 base and J lost 4; bases outside the gene matches: 8. This CDR3 is built from 17 residues. CDR3: CASSLGASGGHGETQYF. CDR3 bases: TGTGCCAGCAGCTTAGGGGCTAGCGGGGGGCATGGAGAGACCCAGTACTTC.

The chain has TRBV6-5 and TRBJ2-6, with a weak D call TRBD2 (6 bases). Trimming removed 6 bases from V and 0 bases from J, with 9 bases in between. CDR1 and CDR2 from the germline V gene are MNHEY and SVGAGI. This CDR3 region has 15 residues. The CDR3 loop is CASSDGGSGANVLTF. CDR3 in DNA: TGTGCCAGCAGCGACGGGGGCTCTGGGGCCAACGTCCTGACTTTC.

The chain links TRBV27 to TRBJ1-2; possible D gene TRBD1, 6 bases. The CDR3 totals 16 residues. Germline V gene data show CDR1 as MNHEY and CDR2 as SMNVEV (reference sequence). V lost 0 bases and J lost 4, with 15 bases in between. CDR3 region: CASSLSRPGAAYGYTF. CDR3 nucleotides: TGTGCCAGCAGTTTATCAAGACCAGGGGCCGCCTATGGCTACACCTTC.

The rearrangement joins TRBV13 to TRBJ2-2, with 7 bases identical to TRBD1. The CDR3 covers 13 residues. Unmatched junction bases numbered 1, after V lost 3 bases and J lost 6 bases. The germline V gene encodes CDR1 PRHDT and CDR2 FYEKMQ (reference sequence). For the CDR3, the DNA is TGTGCCAGCAGCTTCCAGGGGGCCGGGGAGCTGTTTTTT. Protein sequence: CASSFQGAGELFF.